This TCR beta chain is drawn from a study of T cell responses to AZD1222 COVID-19 vaccine. The germline V gene encodes CDR1 SGHTA and CDR2 FQGNSA. The CDR3 length is 15 residues. Trimming took off 4 bases at V and 6 bases at J, with 16 bases between the two ends. Data came from immunoSEQ multiplex PCR; TCRdb stores just in-frame clones and leaves some out. The sample has tens of thousands of clones; approximately 88% are singletons. Study-wide points: Baseline seropositivity characterized only six AZD1222 recipients. Most donors were white British, females outnumbered males, and clonal diversity was possibly underestimated.

Remarks on this clone: Antigen unknown.

The chain has TRBV7-2 and TRBJ1-5; D not certain. The source is an adult in good health. Sequenced here: peripheral blood, sampled on day 0 of AZD1222 vaccination. CDR3 DNA: TGTGCCAGCAGCTCCGCTGACAATATGGGTCAGCCCCAGCATTTT. Translating it yields CASSSADNMGQPQHF.